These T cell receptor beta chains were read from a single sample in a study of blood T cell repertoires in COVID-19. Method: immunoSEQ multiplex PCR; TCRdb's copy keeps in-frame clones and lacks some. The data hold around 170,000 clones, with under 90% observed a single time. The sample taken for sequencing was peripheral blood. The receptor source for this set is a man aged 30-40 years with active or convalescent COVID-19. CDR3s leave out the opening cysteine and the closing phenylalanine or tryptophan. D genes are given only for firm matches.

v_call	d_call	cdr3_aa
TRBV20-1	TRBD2	SASDAGGRDEQF
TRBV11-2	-	ASSLSPGNTIY
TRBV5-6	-	ASSLARVYGYT
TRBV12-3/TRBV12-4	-	ASSFTANTEAF
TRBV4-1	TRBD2	ASSQVYSSGRANNEQF
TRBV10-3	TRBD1	AISESNRGRTEAF
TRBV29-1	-	SVGALGTGELF
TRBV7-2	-	ASSGLSGGLNEKLF
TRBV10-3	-	AISESRGNQPQH
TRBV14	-	ASSQDLSPEAYEQY
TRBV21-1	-	ASSNYTTWPSYEQY
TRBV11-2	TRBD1	ASSPGTGRYGYT
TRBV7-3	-	ASSLPGANSPLH
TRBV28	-	ASRPGDSNQPQH
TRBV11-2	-	ASSLVSRGTETQY